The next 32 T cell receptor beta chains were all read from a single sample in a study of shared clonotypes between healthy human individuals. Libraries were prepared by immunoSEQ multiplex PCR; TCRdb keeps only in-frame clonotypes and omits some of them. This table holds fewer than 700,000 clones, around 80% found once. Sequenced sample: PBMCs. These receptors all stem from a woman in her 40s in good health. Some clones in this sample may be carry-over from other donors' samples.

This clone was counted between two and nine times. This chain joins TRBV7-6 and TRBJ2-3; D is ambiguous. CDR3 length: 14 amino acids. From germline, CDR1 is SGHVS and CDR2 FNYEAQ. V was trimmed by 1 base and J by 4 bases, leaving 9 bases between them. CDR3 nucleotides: TGTGCCAGCAGCTTAGGCGGCGGAGCAGATACGCAGTATTTT. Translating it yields CASSLGGGADTQYF.

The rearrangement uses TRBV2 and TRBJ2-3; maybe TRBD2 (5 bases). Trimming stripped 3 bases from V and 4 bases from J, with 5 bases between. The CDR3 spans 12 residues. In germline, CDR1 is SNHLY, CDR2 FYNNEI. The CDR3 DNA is TGTGCCAGCAGTGAGGACTCAGATACGCAGTATTTT. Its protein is CASSEDSDTQYF.

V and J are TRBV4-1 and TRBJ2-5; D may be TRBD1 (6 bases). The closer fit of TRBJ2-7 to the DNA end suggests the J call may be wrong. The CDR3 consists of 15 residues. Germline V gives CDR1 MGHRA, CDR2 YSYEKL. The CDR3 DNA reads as TGCGCCAGCAGCCAAGGACAGGAGTTCCCCTACGAGCAGTACTTC. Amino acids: CASSQGQEFPYEQYF.

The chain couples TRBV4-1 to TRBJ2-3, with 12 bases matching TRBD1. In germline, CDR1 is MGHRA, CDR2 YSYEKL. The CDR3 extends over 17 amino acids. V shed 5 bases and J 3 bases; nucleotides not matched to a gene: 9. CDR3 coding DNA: TGCGCCAGCAGCAAATTGGGGACAGGGGGCTGGACAGATACGCAGTATTTT. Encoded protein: CASSKLGTGGWTDTQYF.

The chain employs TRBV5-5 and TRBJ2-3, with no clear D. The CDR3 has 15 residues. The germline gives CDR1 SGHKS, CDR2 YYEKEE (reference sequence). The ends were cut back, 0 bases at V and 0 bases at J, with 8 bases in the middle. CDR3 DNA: TGTGCCAGCAGCTTGGTCCAGTCTAGCACAGATACGCAGTATTTT. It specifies CASSLVQSSTDTQYF.

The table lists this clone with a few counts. The CDR3 DNA reads as TGTGCCACGGCGCGGGGGTACGAGCAGTACTTC. This gives the protein CATARGYEQYF. The rearrangement uses TRBV28 and TRBJ2-7, with 7 bases identical to TRBD2. CDR1 MDHEN and CDR2 SYDVKM come from the germline V gene. Trimming cost V 10 bases and J 4 bases; bases outside gene matches: 4. CDR3 length equals 11 residues.

The CDR3 sequence: CASSLAGTGLYNEQFF. The CDR3 DNA is TGTGCCAGCAGCTTAGCGGGGACAGGGCTCTACAATGAGCAGTTCTTC. The chain links TRBV11-3 to TRBJ2-1, with 9 bases that match TRBD1. The V gene end was trimmed by 1 base and the J gene end by 3 bases; junction bases not matched to a gene: 4. CDR1 and CDR2 from the germline V gene are SGHNT and YENEEA. The CDR3 totals 16 residues.

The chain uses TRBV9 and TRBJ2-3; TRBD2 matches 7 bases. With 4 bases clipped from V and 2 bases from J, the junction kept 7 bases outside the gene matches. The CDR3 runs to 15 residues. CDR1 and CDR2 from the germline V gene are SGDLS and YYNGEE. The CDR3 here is CASSSRGGNTDTQYF. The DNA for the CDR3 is TGTGCCAGCAGCTCTCGCGGGGGAAACACAGATACGCAGTATTTT.

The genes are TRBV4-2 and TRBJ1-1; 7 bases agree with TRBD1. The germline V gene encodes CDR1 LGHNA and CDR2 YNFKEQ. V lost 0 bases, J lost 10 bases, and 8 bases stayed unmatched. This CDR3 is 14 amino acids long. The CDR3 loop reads CASSQDLRDSSAFF. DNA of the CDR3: TGTGCCAGCAGCCAAGATCTAAGGGACAGCTCAGCTTTCTTT.

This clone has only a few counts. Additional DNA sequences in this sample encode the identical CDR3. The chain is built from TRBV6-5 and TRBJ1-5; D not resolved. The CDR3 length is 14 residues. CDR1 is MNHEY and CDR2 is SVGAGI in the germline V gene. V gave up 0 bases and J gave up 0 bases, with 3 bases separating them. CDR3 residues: CASSYSSSNQPQHF. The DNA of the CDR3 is TGTGCCAGCAGTTACTCGAGTAGCAATCAGCCCCAGCATTTT.

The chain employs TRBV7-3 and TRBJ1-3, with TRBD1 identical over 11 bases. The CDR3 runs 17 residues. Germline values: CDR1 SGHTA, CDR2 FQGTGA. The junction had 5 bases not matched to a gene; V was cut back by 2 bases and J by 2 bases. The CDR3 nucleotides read TGTGCCAGCAGCTTAGGGGACAGGGGGTGGACTGGAAACACCATATATTTT. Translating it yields CASSLGDRGWTGNTIYF. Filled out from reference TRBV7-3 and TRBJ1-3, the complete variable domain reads GAGVSQTPSNKVTEKGKYVELRCDPISGHTALYWYRQSLGQGPEFLIYFQGTGAADDSGLPNDRFFAVRPEGSVSTLKIQRTERGDSAVYLCASSLGDRGWTGNTIYFGEGSWLTVV.

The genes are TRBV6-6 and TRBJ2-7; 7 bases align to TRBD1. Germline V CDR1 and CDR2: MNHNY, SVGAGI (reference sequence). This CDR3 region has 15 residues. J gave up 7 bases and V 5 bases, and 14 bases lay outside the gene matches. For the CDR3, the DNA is TGTGCCAGCAGTCCCCCGGGACAGCCTTATCGAGAGCAGTACTTC. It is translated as CASSPPGQPYREQYF.

The CDR3 DNA reads TGCAGCGTCGAAAAACGGGACAGGGGGCGTTACGAGCAGTACTTC. Translation: CSVEKRDRGRYEQYF. The chain couples TRBV29-1 to TRBJ2-7; 12 positions agree with TRBD1. V lost 6 bases to trimming and J lost 4 bases; unmatched junction nucleotides: 10. Per the germline V gene, CDR1 is SQVTM and CDR2 is ANQGSEA. The length of the CDR3 is 15 residues.

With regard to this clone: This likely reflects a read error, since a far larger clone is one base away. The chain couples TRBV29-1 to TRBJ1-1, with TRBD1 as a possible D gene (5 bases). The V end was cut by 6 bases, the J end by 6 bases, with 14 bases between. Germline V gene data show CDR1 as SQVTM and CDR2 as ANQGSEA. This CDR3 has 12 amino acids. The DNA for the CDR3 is TGCAGCGTCGGTGACAGTAACGCTGAAGCTTTCTTT. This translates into CSVGDSNAEAFF.

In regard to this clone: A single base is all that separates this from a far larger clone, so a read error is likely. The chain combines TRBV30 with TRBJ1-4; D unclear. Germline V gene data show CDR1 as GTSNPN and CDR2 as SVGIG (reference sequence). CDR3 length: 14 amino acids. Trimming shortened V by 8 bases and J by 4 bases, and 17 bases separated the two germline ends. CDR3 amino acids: CARTRRERNEKLFF. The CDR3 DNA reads TGTGCCAGGACTCGACGGGAGCGTAATGAAAAACTGTTTTTT.

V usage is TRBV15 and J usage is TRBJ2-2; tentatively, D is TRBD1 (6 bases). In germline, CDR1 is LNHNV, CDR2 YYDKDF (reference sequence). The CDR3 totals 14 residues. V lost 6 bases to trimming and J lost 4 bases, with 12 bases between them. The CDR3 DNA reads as TGTGCCACCAGGCAGGGGCCAAGCACCGGGGAGCTGTTTTTT. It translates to CATRQGPSTGELFF. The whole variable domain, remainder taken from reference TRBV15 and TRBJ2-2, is DAMVIQNPRYQVTQFGKPVTLSCSQTLNHNVMYWYQQKSSQAPKLLFHYYDKDFNNEADTPDNFQSRRPNTSFCFLDIRSPGLGDTAMYLCATRQGPSTGELFFGEGSRLTVL.

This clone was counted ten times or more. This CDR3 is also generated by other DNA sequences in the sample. This CDR3 reads CASSQEWGANVLTF. CDR3 nucleotide sequence: TGTGCCAGCAGCCAAGAATGGGGGGCCAACGTCCTGACTTTC. The chain combines TRBV14 with TRBJ2-6; D gene unclear. Trimming took off 0 bases at V and 4 bases at J, with 4 bases between the two ends. Germline lookup yields CDR1 SGHDN and CDR2 FVKESK. The CDR3 consists of 14 residues.

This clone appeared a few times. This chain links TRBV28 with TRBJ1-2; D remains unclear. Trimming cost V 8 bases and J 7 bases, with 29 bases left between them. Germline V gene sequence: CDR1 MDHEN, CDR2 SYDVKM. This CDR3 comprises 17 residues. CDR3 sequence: CASAPSRGRPGFSGYTF. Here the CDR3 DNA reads TGTGCCAGCGCCCCCTCAAGAGGGAGACCGGGCTTCTCTGGCTACACCTTC.

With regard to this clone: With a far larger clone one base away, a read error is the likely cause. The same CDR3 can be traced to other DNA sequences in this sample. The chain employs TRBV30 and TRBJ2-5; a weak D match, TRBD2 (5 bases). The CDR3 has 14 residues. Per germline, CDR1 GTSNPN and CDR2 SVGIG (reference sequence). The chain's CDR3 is CAWRRLLYQETQYF. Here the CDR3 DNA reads TGCGCCTGGAGGAGGCTCCTGTACCAAGAGACCCAGTACTTC.

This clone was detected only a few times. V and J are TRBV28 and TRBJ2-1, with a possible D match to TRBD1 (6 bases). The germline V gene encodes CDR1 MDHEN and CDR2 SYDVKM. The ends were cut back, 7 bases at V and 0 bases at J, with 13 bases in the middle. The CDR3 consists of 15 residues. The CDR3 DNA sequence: TGTGCCAGCACCCATAGGGGGAGCTCCTACAATGAGCAGTTCTTC. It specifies CASTHRGSSYNEQFF.

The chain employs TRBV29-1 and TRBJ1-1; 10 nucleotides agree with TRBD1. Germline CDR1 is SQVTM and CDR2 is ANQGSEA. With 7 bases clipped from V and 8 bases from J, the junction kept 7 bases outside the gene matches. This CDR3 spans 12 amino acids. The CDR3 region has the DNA TGCAGCGCCGCGACAGGGGGCCTCGAAGCTTTCTTT. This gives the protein CSAATGGLEAFF.

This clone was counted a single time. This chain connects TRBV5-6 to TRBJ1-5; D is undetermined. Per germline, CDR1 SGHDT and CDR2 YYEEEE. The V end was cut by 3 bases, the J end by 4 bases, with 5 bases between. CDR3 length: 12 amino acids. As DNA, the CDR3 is TGTGCCAGCAGCTCGCCGAATCAGCCCCAGCATTTT. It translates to CASSSPNQPQHF.

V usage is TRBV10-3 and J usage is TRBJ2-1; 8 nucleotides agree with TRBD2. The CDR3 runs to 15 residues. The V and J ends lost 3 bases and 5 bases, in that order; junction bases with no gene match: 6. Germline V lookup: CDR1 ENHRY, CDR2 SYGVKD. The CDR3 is CAISDNSGKDNEQFF. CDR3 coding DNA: TGTGCCATCAGTGATAATAGCGGGAAAGACAATGAGCAGTTCTTC.

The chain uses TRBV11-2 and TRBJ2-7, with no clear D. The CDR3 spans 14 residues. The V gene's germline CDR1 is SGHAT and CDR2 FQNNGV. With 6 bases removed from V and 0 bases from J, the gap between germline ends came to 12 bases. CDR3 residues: CASSFTESSYEQYF. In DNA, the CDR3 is TGTGCCAGCAGTTTTACAGAGAGCTCCTACGAGCAGTACTTC.

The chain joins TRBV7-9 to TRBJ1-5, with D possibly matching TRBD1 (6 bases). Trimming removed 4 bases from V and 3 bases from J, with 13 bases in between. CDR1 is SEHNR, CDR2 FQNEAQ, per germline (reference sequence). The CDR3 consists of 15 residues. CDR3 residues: CASSSGGGANQPQHF. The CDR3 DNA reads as TGTGCCAGCAGCTCCGGCGGGGGGGCCAATCAGCCCCAGCATTTT.

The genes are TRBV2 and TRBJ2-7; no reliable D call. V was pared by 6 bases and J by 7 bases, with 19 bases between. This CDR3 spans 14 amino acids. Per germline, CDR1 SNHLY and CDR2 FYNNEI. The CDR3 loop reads CASSSGPPPKEQYF. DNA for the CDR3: TGTGCCAGCAGCTCTGGCCCGCCCCCTAAGGAGCAGTACTTC.

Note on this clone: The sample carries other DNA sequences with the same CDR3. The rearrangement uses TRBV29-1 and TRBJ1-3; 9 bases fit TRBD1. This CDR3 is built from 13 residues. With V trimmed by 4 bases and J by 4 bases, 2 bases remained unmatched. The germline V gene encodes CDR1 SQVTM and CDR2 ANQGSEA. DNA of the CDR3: TGCAGCGTTGGGACAGGGGTCGGAAACACCATATATTTT. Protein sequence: CSVGTGVGNTIYF.

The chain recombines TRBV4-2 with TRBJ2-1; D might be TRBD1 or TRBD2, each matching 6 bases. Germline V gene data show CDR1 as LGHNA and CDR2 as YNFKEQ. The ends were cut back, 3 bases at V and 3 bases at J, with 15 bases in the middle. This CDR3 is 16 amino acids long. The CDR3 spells CASSQNPGALYNEQFF. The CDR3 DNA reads TGTGCCAGCAGCCAGAACCCGGGGGCGCTCTACAATGAGCAGTTCTTC.

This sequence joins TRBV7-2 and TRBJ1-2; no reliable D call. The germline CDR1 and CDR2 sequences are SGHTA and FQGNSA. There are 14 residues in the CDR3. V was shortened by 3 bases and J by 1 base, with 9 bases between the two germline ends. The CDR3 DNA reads TGTGCCAGCAGCTTTTATCGGGGTAACTATGGCTACACCTTC. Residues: CASSFYRGNYGYTF.

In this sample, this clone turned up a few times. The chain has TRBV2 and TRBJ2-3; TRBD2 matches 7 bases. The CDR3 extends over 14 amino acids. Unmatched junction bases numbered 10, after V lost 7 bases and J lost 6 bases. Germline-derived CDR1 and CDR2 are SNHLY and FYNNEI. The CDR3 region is CASKVAGAADTQYF. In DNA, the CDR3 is TGTGCCAGCAAGGTGGCGGGAGCGGCGGATACGCAGTATTTT.

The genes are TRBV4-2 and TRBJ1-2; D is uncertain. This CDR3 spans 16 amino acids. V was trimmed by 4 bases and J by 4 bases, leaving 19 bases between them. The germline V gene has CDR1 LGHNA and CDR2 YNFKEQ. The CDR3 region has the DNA TGTGCCAGCAGCCCCGGCCCTAACGGCGTTATCTATGGCTACACCTTC. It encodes CASSPGPNGVIYGYTF.

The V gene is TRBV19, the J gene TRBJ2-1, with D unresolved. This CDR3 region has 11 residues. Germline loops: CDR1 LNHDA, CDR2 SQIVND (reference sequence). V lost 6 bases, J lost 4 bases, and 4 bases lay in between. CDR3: CASRMYNEQFF. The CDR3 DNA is TGTGCCAGTAGGATGTACAATGAGCAGTTCTTC.